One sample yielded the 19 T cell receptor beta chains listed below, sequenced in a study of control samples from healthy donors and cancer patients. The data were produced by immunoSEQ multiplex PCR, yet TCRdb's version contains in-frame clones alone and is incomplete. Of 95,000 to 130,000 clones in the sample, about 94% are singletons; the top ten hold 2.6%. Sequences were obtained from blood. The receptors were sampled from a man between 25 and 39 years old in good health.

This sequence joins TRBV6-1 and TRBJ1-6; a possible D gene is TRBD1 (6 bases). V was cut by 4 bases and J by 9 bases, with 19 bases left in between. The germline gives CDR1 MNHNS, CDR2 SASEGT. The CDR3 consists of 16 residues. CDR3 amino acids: CASSATGSLGGSPLHF. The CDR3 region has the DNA TGTGCCAGCAGTGCTACAGGGTCCTTGGGCGGTTCACCCCTCCACTTT.

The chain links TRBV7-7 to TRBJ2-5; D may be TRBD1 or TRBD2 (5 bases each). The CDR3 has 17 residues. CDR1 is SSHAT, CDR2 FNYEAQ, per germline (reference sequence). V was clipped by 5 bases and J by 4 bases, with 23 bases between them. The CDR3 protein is CASSDPREGKSGETQYF. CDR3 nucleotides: TGTGCCAGCAGCGACCCGCGTGAGGGGAAATCAGGAGAGACCCAGTACTTC.

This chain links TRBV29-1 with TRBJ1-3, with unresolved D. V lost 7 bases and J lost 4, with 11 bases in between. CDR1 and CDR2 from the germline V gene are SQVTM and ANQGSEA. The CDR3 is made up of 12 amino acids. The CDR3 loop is CSAQREGNTIYF. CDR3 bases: TGCAGCGCCCAGAGGGAAGGAAACACCATATATTTT.

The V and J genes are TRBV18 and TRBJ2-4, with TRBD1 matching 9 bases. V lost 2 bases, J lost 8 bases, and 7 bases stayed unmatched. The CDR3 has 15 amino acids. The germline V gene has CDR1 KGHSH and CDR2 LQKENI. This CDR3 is CASSPRGDRVHIQYF. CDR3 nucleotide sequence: TGTGCCAGCTCACCAAGGGGGGACAGGGTGCACATTCAGTACTTC.

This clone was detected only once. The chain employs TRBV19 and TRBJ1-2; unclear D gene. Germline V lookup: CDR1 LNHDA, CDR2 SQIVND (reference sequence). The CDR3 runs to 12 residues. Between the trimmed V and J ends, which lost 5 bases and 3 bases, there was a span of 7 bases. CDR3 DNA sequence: TGTGCCAGTAGTTCGACGGACTATGGCTACACCTTC. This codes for CASSSTDYGYTF.

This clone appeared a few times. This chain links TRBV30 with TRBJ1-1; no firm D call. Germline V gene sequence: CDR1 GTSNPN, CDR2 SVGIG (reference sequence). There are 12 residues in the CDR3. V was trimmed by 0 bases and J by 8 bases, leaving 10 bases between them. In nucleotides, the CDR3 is TGTGCCTGGAGTGTACGGGGTTTCGAAGCTTTCTTT. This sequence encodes CAWSVRGFEAFF.

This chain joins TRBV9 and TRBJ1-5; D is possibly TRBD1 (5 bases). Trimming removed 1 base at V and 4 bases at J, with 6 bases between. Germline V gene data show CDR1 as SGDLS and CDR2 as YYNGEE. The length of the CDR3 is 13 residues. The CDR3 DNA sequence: TGTGCCAGCAGCGTACAGGGAAATCAGCCCCAGCATTTT. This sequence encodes CASSVQGNQPQHF. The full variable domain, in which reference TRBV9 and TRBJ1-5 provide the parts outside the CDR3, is DSGVTQTPKHLITATGQRVTLRCSPRSGDLSVYWYQQSLDQGLQFLIQYYNGEERAKGNILERFSAQQFPDLHSELNLSSLELGDSALYFCASSVQGNQPQHFGDGTRLSIL.

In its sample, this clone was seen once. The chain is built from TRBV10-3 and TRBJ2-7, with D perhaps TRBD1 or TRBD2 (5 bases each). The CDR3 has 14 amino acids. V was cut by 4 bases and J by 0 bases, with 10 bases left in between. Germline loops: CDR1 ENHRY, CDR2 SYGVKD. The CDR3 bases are TGTGCCATCAGTGGGGACGGTACCTCCTACGAGCAGTACTTC. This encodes CAISGDGTSYEQYF.

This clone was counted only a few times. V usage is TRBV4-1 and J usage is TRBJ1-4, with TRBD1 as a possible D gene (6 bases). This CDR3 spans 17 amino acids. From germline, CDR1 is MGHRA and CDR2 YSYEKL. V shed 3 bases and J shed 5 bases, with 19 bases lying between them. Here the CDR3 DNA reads TGCGCCAGCAGCCAGGGGATCAGGGGCAAAACAAATGAAAAACTGTTTTTT. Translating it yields CASSQGIRGKTNEKLFF.

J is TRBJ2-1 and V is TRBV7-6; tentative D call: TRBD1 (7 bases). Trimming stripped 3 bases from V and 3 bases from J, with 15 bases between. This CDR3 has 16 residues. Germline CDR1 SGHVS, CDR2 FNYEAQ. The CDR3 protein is CASSLTSGGHYNEQFF. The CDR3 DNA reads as TGTGCCAGCAGCTTGACGTCAGGGGGGCACTACAATGAGCAGTTCTTC.

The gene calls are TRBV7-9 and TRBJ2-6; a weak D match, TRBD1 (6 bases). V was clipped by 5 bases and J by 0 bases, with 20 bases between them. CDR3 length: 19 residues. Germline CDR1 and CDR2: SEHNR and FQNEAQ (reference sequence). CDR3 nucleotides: TGTGCCAGCAGCGCCAACTTCCCAGGGGCCAGCTCTGGGGCCAACGTCCTGACTTTC. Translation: CASSANFPGASSGANVLTF.

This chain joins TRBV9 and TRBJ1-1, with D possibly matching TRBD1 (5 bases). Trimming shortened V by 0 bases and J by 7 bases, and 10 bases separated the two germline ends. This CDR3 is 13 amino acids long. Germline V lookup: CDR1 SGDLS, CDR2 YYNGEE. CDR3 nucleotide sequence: TGTGCCAGCAGCGTAGCACAGGCGAGTGAAGCTTTCTTT. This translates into CASSVAQASEAFF.

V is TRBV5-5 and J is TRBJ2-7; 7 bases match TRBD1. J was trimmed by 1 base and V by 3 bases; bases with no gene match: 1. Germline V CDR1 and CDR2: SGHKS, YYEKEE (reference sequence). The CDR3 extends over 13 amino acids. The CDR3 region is CASSWGQSYEQYV. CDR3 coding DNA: TGTGCCAGCAGCTGGGGACAGTCCTACGAGCAGTACGTC.

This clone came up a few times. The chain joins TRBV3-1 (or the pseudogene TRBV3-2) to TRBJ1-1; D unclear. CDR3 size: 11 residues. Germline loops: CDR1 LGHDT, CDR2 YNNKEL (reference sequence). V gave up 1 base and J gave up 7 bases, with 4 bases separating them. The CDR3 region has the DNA TGTGCCAGCAGCCAAGTCAATGAAGCTTTCTTT. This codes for CASSQVNEAFF.

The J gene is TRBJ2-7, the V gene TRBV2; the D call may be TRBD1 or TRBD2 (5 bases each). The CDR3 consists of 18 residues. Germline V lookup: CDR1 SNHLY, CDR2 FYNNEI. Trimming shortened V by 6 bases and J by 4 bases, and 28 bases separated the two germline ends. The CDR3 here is CASRTGRNKHLPSYEQYV. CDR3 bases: TGTGCCAGCAGGACGGGACGCAACAAGCATCTCCCCTCATACGAGCAGTACGTC.

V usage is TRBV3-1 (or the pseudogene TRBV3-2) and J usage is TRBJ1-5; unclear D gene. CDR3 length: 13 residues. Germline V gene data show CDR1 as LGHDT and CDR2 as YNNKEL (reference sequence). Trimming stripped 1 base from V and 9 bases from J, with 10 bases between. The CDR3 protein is CASSQGFLGPQHF. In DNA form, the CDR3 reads TGTGCCAGCAGCCAAGGTTTCCTTGGGCCCCAGCATTTT.

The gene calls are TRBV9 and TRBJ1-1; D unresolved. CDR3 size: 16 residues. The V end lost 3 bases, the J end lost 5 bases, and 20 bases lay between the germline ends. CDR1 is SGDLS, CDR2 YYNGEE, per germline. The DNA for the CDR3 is TGTGCCAGCAGCGGACTTCCACTGGGCCCGGGTACTGAAGCTTTCTTT. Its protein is CASSGLPLGPGTEAFF.

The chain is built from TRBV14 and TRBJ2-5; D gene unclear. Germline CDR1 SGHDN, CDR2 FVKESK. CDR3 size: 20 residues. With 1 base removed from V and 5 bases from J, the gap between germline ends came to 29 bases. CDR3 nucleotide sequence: TGTGCCAGCAGCCAAGGGTCGGTTTGGAGATCCGGCTCGCATGTGGAGACCCAGTACTTC. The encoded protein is CASSQGSVWRSGSHVETQYF. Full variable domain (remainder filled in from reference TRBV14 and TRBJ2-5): EAGVTQFPSHSVIEKGQTVTLRCDPISGHDNLYWYRRVMGKEIKFLLHFVKESKQDESGMPNNRFLAERTGGTYSTLKVQPAELEDSGVYFCASSQGSVWRSGSHVETQYFGPGTRLLVL.

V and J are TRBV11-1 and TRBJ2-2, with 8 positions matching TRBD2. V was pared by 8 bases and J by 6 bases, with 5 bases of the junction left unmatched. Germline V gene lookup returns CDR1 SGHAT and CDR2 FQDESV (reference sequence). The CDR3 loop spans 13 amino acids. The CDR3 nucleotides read TGTGCCAGCTTGAAAGCGGGGGCCGGGGAGCTGTTTTTT. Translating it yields CASLKAGAGELFF.